These 31 T cell receptor beta chains originate from one sample sequenced in a study of identical twins. Each CDR3 protein gets one entry after TCRdb re-called the 5' RACE reads with MiXCR. The sample holds around 650,000 distinct CDR3 sequences, under 8.5% seen once. The same sample was also used in a study of yellow fever vaccine responses in identical twins.

The sample was PBMCs. The receptors here all came from a woman aged 18-29 years in good health.

In its sample, this clonotype was seen a few times. The chain is built from TRBV4-1 and TRBJ1-2; D gene uncertain. The V gene lost 0 bases and the J gene lost 7 bases, with 9 bases spanning the gap. The CDR3 has 13 amino acids. In germline, CDR1 is MGHRA, CDR2 YSYEKL. The CDR3 nucleotides read TGCGCCAGCAGCCAAGATGGTCGCGGTGGCTACACCTTC. Translating gives CASSQDGRGGYTF.

This sequence joins TRBV7-3 and TRBJ2-2; TRBD1 aligns across 9 bases. The CDR3 consists of 15 residues. Germline loops: CDR1 SGHTA, CDR2 FQGTGA. V gave up 5 bases and J gave up 7 bases; unmatched junction bases: 8. The CDR3 sequence: CASSPTTGGSGELFF. The CDR3 DNA sequence: TGTGCCAGCAGCCCCACGACAGGGGGAAGCGGGGAGCTGTTTTTT.

This clonotype showed up many times. The CDR3 DNA reads TGTGCCAGCAGCCCCGGGTACCAAGAGACCCAGTACTTC. Translating it yields CASSPGYQETQYF. The rearrangement uses TRBV12-3 or TRBV12-4 and TRBJ2-5; D gene uncertain. The CDR3 runs to 13 residues. Trimming left V 6 bases short and J 0 bases short, with 8 bases between.

The rearrangement links TRBV7-6 to TRBJ2-1; 8 bases match TRBD1. Germline V gene data show CDR1 as SGHVS and CDR2 as FNYEAQ. The CDR3 is 15 amino acids. V was clipped by 4 bases and J by 2 bases; unmatched bases: 4. The CDR3 DNA follows: TGTGCCAGCAGCTCGACAGGGGTTCCCTACAATGAGCAGTTCTTC. This gives the protein CASSSTGVPYNEQFF.

The V gene is TRBV4-2, the J gene TRBJ1-5; TRBD1 is a possible D gene (5 bases). From germline, CDR1 is LGHNA and CDR2 YNFKEQ. Between the trimmed V and J ends, which lost 0 bases and 1 base, there was a span of 7 bases. CDR3 length equals 15 residues. The CDR3: CASSQEKGSNQPQHF. In DNA, the CDR3 is TGTGCCAGCAGCCAAGAAAAGGGGAGCAATCAGCCCCAGCATTTT.

The genes are TRBV29-1 and TRBJ2-7; D might be TRBD2 (6 bases). Trimming left V 1 base short and J 2 bases short, with 12 bases between. The CDR3 covers 14 residues. In germline, CDR1 is SQVTM, CDR2 ANQGSEA. CDR3 residues: CSVEAQGGAYEQYF. The DNA for the CDR3 is TGCAGCGTTGAAGCCCAGGGAGGTGCCTACGAGCAGTACTTC.

This clonotype turned up a few times. The rearrangement uses TRBV11-2 and TRBJ1-6; perhaps TRBD1 as D (6 bases). The CDR3 has 21 amino acids. The germline V gene encodes CDR1 SGHAT and CDR2 FQNNGV. V dropped 4 bases and J dropped 8 bases, with 33 bases sitting between them. CDR3 nucleotides: TGTGCCAGCAGCTACCCTGGGGGGCCCGGGAAGTGGGTAGAAGAGCATTCACCCCTCCACTTT. It specifies CASSYPGGPGKWVEEHSPLHF.

This sequence joins TRBV7-2 and TRBJ2-1, with TRBD2 matching 7 bases. The CDR3 runs to 16 residues. V lost 0 bases to trimming and J lost 5 bases; unmatched junction nucleotides: 7. Germline CDR1 is SGHTA and CDR2 is FQGNSA. The CDR3 sequence is CASSLARGGRNNEQFF. For the CDR3, the DNA is TGTGCCAGCAGCTTAGCGCGGGGCGGGAGAAACAATGAGCAGTTCTTC.

In its sample, this clonotype was seen many times. The J gene is TRBJ2-1, the V gene TRBV20-1, with D perhaps matching TRBD2 (5 bases). V was shortened by 0 bases and J by 1 base, with 13 bases between the two germline ends. The CDR3 covers 16 residues. Germline V gene lookup returns CDR1 DFQATT and CDR2 SNEGSKA (reference sequence). The CDR3 DNA follows: TGCAGTGCTAGAGATGGAGCGGACGTTTCCTACAATGAGCAGTTCTTC. As protein: CSARDGADVSYNEQFF.

This clonotype was counted a few times. The chain has TRBV15 and TRBJ2-7, with D perhaps TRBD2 (5 bases). Germline V gene sequence: CDR1 LNHNV, CDR2 YYDKDF (reference sequence). V lost 1 base and J 5 bases, leaving 15 bases between the germline ends. There are 15 residues in the CDR3. The CDR3 DNA reads as TGTGCCACCAGCAGAGGAATTAGAGGGATCCACGAGCAGTACTTC. Protein sequence: CATSRGIRGIHEQYF.

This clonotype was observed at least ten times. J is TRBJ2-1 and V is TRBV20-1; possibly TRBD1 for D (6 bases). The CDR3 totals 11 residues. Germline CDR1 DFQATT, CDR2 SNEGSKA (reference sequence). Trimming stripped 2 bases from V and 7 bases from J, with 6 bases between. The chain's CDR3 is CSARQGNEQFF. The CDR3 DNA reads TGCAGTGCTAGACAGGGGAATGAGCAGTTCTTC.

This clonotype was seen a handful of times. The DNA for the CDR3 is TGTGCCAGCAGCGTCGGGACTGGGACTAGTTTCGAGCAGTTCTTC. It specifies CASSVGTGTSFEQFF. The chain is built from TRBV9 and TRBJ2-1; 8 positions match TRBD2. Germline-derived CDR1 and CDR2 are SGDLS and YYNGEE. CDR3 size: 15 residues. V trimming: 2 bases; J trimming: 10 bases; junction bases outside the gene matches: 11.

The rearrangement links TRBV12-3 or TRBV12-4 to TRBJ2-7, with TRBD2 matching over 14 bases. The CDR3 is made up of 15 amino acids. The V and J ends lost 6 bases and 1 base, in that order; junction bases with no gene match: 2. The CDR3 nucleotides read TGTGCCAGCAGCCGGACTAGCGGGGGGTCCTACGAGCAGTACGTC. Translating gives CASSRTSGGSYEQYV.

There are many counts of this clonotype. This chain links TRBV5-1 with TRBJ2-7; TRBD2 might be the D (6 bases). Germline CDR1 reads SGHRS; CDR2 reads YFSETQ. With 4 bases removed from V and 0 bases from J, the gap between germline ends came to 11 bases. The length of the CDR3 is 14 residues. The CDR3 nucleotides are TGCGCCAGCAGCACGGGACTGAGCTCCTACGAGCAGTACTTC. Translation gives CASSTGLSSYEQYF.

The table lists this clonotype with many counts. The CDR3 DNA follows: TGTGCCAGCAGCCCCTTCACGGGGGCACGGGATTCACCCCTCCACTTT. Protein: CASSPFTGARDSPLHF. The chain uses TRBV28 and TRBJ1-6, with a tentative D call TRBD1 (6 bases). The CDR3 runs 16 residues. The germline V and J ends were trimmed by 6 bases and 8 bases, with 20 bases remaining between them. CDR1 and CDR2 (germline): MDHEN, SYDVKM.

This clonotype has a handful of counts. This chain links TRBV6-5 with TRBJ2-1; 9 bases match TRBD1. The germline CDR1 and CDR2 sequences are MNHEY and SVGAGI. The V and J ends lost 0 bases and 4 bases, in that order; junction bases with no gene match: 4. This CDR3 is 16 amino acids long. CDR3 residues: CASSYSPGQGYNEQFF. Written as DNA, the CDR3 is TGTGCCAGCAGTTACTCACCGGGACAGGGATACAATGAGCAGTTCTTC.

The sample holds many counts of this clonotype. The rearrangement joins TRBV5-1 to TRBJ2-2, with D maybe TRBD1 (6 bases). Trimming pared 5 bases from V and 1 base from J, leaving 6 bases between. The CDR3 is 13 residues long. Germline assignment: CDR1 SGHRS and CDR2 YFSETQ. CDR3 bases: TGCGCCAGCAGGGACAGGAACACCGGGGAGCTGTTTTTT. Protein: CASRDRNTGELFF.

CDR3 sequence (DNA): TGTGCCAGCAGCTTAGGCGACAGTACCTACGAGCAGTACGTC. This encodes CASSLGDSTYEQYV. The chain is built from TRBV7-9 and TRBJ2-7; possible D gene TRBD1, 5 bases. The CDR3 extends over 14 amino acids. Trimming took 1 base from V and 2 from J, leaving 9 bases between them. Germline assignment: CDR1 SEHNR and CDR2 FQNEAQ (reference sequence).

V is TRBV7-9 and J is TRBJ2-2; D may be TRBD1 (6 bases). V lost 5 bases, J lost 4 bases, and 17 bases lay in between. CDR3 size: 16 residues. Germline loops: CDR1 SEHNR, CDR2 FQNEAQ (reference sequence). The CDR3 sequence is CASSLRSQGPTGELFF. The DNA of the CDR3 is TGTGCCAGCAGCCTGCGGTCTCAGGGGCCCACCGGGGAGCTGTTTTTT. The whole variable domain, filled in from reference TRBV7-9 and TRBJ2-2, reads DTGVSQNPRHKITKRGQNVTFRCDPISEHNRLYWYRQTLGQGPEFLTYFQNEAQLEKSRLLSDRFSAERPKGSFSTLEIQRTEQGDSAMYLCASSLRSQGPTGELFFGEGSRLTVL.

The chain joins TRBV29-1 to TRBJ2-2; D tentatively reads TRBD1 or TRBD2 (6 bases each). The CDR3 runs to 16 residues. Trimming cost V 6 bases and J 3 bases, with 20 bases left between them. From germline, CDR1 is SQVTM and CDR2 ANQGSEA. CDR3 DNA: TGCAGCGTGGCCACTAGGGGGGACTGGGACACCGGGGAGCTGTTTTTT. This sequence encodes CSVATRGDWDTGELFF.

The V call is TRBV12-3 or TRBV12-4, the J call TRBJ1-4; TRBD1 is a possible D gene (5 bases). The CDR3 extends over 18 amino acids. The V gene lost 3 bases and the J gene lost 3 bases, with 20 bases spanning the gap. In DNA, the CDR3 is TGTGCCAGCAGTTTCCTGCGGGACTACTACCCATCTAATGAAAAACTGTTTTTT. Its translation: CASSFLRDYYPSNEKLFF.

In its sample, this clonotype was seen many times. The chain couples TRBV27 to TRBJ2-2, with TRBD1 matching 8 bases. V shed 5 bases, J shed 6 bases, and the junction held 8 bases outside the gene matches. Germline-derived CDR1 and CDR2 are MNHEY and SMNVEV (reference sequence). The CDR3 totals 15 residues. In DNA form, the CDR3 reads TGTGCCAGCAGTCCCCAGGGGGCCTCATCCGGGGAGCTGTTTTTT. Residues: CASSPQGASSGELFF.

In this sample, this clonotype turned up many times. CDR3 residues: CASSSRGRNNSPLHF. In DNA, the CDR3 is TGTGCCAGCAGCTCCCGGGGCAGAAATAATTCACCCCTCCACTTT. This chain uses TRBV5-6 with TRBJ1-6; possible D gene TRBD1, 5 bases. The length of the CDR3 is 15 residues. Trimming took 3 bases from V and 5 from J, leaving 12 bases between them. Germline CDR1 SGHDT, CDR2 YYEEEE.

This clonotype has more than one count but fewer than ten. CDR3 nucleotide sequence: TGTGCCAGCAGCTTGATTGGGGAAAATCAGCCCCAGCATTTT. It translates to CASSLIGENQPQHF. The rearrangement links TRBV5-6 to TRBJ1-5, with D hard to call. This CDR3 region has 14 residues. Germline CDR1 reads SGHDT; CDR2 reads YYEEEE. Deletions cut 1 base from V and 4 bases from J, with 9 bases between.

This sequence joins TRBV12-3 or TRBV12-4 and TRBJ2-3; either TRBD1 or TRBD2 may supply D (5 bases each). Trimming shortened V by 3 bases and J by 2 bases, and 12 bases separated the two germline ends. The CDR3 runs to 15 residues. The CDR3 loop reads CASSFSWGPTDTQYF. As DNA, the CDR3 is TGTGCCAGCAGTTTCTCGTGGGGACCCACAGATACGCAGTATTTT.

This clonotype was detected a few times. In nucleotides, the CDR3 is TGCAGTGCTACGGACCTCACAGATACGCAGTATTTT. It is translated as CSATDLTDTQYF. The chain combines TRBV20-1 with TRBJ2-3; the D is unclear. The CDR3 runs 12 residues. Germline assignment: CDR1 DFQATT and CDR2 SNEGSKA (reference sequence). V gave up 4 bases and J gave up 2 bases, with 7 bases separating them.

This chain joins TRBV6-1 and TRBJ2-2, with TRBD2 matching over 14 bases. Trimming took 6 bases from V and 1 from J; bases not matched to a gene: 4. The CDR3 is 17 amino acids. Germline V gene sequence: CDR1 MNHNS, CDR2 SASEGT. CDR3 loop: CASSRTSGRRNTGELFF. CDR3 sequence (DNA): TGTGCCAGCAGCCGGACTAGCGGGAGGCGGAACACCGGGGAGCTGTTTTTT.

The chain is built from TRBV24-1 and TRBJ2-1; 10 nucleotides line up with TRBD2. The CDR3 extends over 14 amino acids. Germline lookup yields CDR1 KGHDR and CDR2 SFDVKD. V was pared by 3 bases and J by 8 bases, with 3 bases of the junction left unmatched. The CDR3 nucleotides are TGTGCCACCAGTGATCCCGGGACTAGCGATGAGCAGTTCTTC. Translated: CATSDPGTSDEQFF.

This clonotype was detected many times. The CDR3 bases are TGTGCCAGCAGTTACCAAGGGACGGCGAACACTGAAGCTTTCTTT. The encoded protein is CASSYQGTANTEAFF. The chain recombines TRBV6-5 with TRBJ1-1; possibly TRBD1 for D (5 bases). The germline V gene encodes CDR1 MNHEY and CDR2 SVGAGI. The CDR3 is made up of 15 amino acids. With 2 bases removed from V and 1 base from J, the gap between germline ends came to 11 bases.

This clonotype occurred a few times. The chain uses TRBV6-1 and TRBJ2-6, with D perhaps TRBD1 or TRBD2 (5 bases each). Germline V gene sequence: CDR1 MNHNS, CDR2 SASEGT. The length of the CDR3 is 13 residues. Trimming cost V 5 bases and J 13 bases, with 15 bases left between them. CDR3 loop: CASSIVPEGVLTF. CDR3 DNA sequence: TGTGCCAGCAGTATTGTTCCCGAGGGGGTCCTGACTTTC.

This clonotype was counted between two and nine times. V usage is TRBV29-1 and J usage is TRBJ2-7, with unresolved D. Trimming cost V 7 bases and J 6 bases, with 13 bases left between them. The CDR3 is 11 amino acids. Germline values: CDR1 SQVTM, CDR2 ANQGSEA. As DNA, the CDR3 is TGCAGCGGCCTCCACCTGGGCGAGCAGTACTTC. Translation: CSGLHLGEQYF.